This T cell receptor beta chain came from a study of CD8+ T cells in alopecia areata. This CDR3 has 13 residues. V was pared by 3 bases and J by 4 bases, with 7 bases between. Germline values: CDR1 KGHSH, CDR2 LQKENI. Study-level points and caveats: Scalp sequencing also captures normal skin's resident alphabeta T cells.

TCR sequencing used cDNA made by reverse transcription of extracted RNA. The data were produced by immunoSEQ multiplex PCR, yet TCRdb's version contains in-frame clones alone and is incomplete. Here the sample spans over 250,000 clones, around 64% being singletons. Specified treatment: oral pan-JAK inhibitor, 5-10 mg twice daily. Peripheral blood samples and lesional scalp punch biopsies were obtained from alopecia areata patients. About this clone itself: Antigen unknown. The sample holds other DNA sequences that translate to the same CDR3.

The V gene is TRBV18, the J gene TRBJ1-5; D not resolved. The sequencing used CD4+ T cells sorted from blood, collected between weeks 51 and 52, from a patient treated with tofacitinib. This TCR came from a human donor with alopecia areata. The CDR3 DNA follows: TGTGCCAGCTCACCGGGAGGGAATCAGCCCCAGCATTTT. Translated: CASSPGGNQPQHF.